This TCR beta chain stems from a study of graft-versus-host responses after intestinal transplantation (dated by TCRdb to the early 2020s). Study-wide context: Recipients received multivisceral, liver-intestinal, or isolated intestinal transplants. All recipients received anti-thymocyte globulin induction followed by maintenance tacrolimus and steroids for about three years. After intestinal transplantation, graft-versus-host and host-versus-graft alloreactive T cell clones were followed in the graft, circulation and bone marrow using bulk TCR-beta CDR3 sequencing. Alloreactive clones were identified by sequencing pre-transplant mixed lymphocyte reaction products and comparing these products with unstimulated pre-transplant donor and recipient T cells. The cohort enrolled 20 to 30 intestinal transplant recipients, one of whom was a retransplant, and a few patients without pretransplant specimens were excluded. A peak of at least 4% donor T cells among recipient peripheral blood mononuclear cells was the definition used for donor T cell macrochimerism. Rather than going through the commercial service, samples from three later patients were sequenced in-house on an Illumina MiSeq and processed with MiXCR.

As encoded in the germline V gene, CDR1 is SGDLS while CDR2 is YYNGEE. The V end loses 2 bases and the J end loses 1 base, and a stretch of 9 bases separates them. The CDR3 goes from the cysteine to the phenylalanine over 14 residues. Only the CDR3 DNA stays, 42 bases, in frame from base 1. The time point label, as the study defines it: cells obtained before transplantation from donor or recipient. CD3+CD4+ and CD3+CD8+ populations were FACS-sorted from unstimulated pre-transplant donor and recipient cells taken from spleen or lymph nodes. Note on this clone: The antigen it binds to is not known. The sample holds no much larger clone one base away, and base qualities are not on file.

The research as a whole found: The conclusions were limited by the relatively low number and heterogeneity of the intestinal transplant patients. Early after transplant, peak levels of circulating GvH clones were associated with declines in HvG clones. GvH clones were detected in recipient bone marrow, and some of these GvH clones were observed earlier in ileal mucosa or blood, consistent with an intestinal mucosal origin. In patients with donor T cell macrochimerism, the allografts had high GvH to HvG T cell clonal ratios.

Library preparation was by the immunoSEQ multiplex PCR assay. In most patients, genomic DNA was isolated using the Qiagen DNeasy Blood and Tissue Kit and sent frozen to Adaptive Biotechnologies for TCR sequencing. High-throughput TCR-beta CDR3 sequencing of genomic DNA from most patients was performed by Adaptive Biotechnologies. In the authors' own workflow: Adaptive's ImmunoSEQ software supplied the TCR sequencing data for more than 15 patients, while MiXCR and VDJtools were used to process a few other patients. To correct CD4 versus CD8 sorting errors, any sequence found in both subsets at a frequency ratio below 5:1 was removed. CDR3 nucleotide sequences shared by donor and recipient were removed because the origin of these sequences could not be assigned. To be classed as alloreactive, a clone needed at least 2-fold expansion over unstimulated cells and a minimum CFSE-low frequency of 0.002% (template counts) or 0.001% (read counts). Mappable clones were those detected in sequenced pre-transplant spleen, lymph node, or MLR CFSE-low populations of the donor or recipient. The cumulative frequency of alloreactive clones was calculated as a percentage of all sequences, weighted by copy number. Entries here come from immuneACCESS through TCRdb and include only in-frame sequences with V and J called. Some clones fail to appear in such tables; in the studies checked, an unresolved V gene covers under half of the shortfall, and the cause of the remainder is unknown. V and J calls and clone size are as listed in that table; D and trimming were resolved from the DNA. In all, the sample holds about 73,000 clones, and nearly 90% of those were seen once. In total, the top ten clones hold around 4% of the sample.

The sequences come from unstimulated CD8+ T cells sorted from spleen or lymph node cells, collected before transplant. Rearrangement joined TRBV9 to TRBJ1-1; tentative D gene TRBD1, with 5 bases matching. This TCR was sampled from a human donor who was the organ donor for an intestinal transplant. The CDR3 region has the sequence CASSVTEPNTEAFF. The nucleotide sequence reads TGTGCCAGCAGCGTGACAGAGCCGAACACTGAAGCTTTCTTT. Outside the CDR3, residues come from the reference TRBV9 and TRBJ1-1 proteins, so the full variable domain is: DSGVTQTPKHLITATGQRVTLRCSPRSGDLSVYWYQQSLDQGLQFLIQYYNGEERAKGNILERFSAQQFPDLHSELNLSSLELGDSALYFCASSVTEPNTEAFFGQGTRLTVV.